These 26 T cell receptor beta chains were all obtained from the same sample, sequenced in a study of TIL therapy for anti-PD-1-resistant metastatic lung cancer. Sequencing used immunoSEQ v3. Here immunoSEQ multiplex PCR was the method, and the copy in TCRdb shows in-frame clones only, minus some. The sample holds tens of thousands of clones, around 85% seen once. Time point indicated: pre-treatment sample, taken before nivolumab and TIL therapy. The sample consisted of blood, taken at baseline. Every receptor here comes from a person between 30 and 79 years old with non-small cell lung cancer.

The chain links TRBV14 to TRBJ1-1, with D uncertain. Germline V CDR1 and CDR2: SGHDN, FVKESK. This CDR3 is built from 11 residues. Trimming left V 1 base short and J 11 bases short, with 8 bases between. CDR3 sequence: CASSQGSWAFF. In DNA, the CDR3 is TGTGCCAGCAGCCAAGGGTCGTGGGCTTTCTTT.

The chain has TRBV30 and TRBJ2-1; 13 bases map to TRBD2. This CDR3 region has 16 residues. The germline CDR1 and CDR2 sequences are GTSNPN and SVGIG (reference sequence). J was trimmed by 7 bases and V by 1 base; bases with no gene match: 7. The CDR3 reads CAWSDWGLAGRNEQFF. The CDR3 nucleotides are TGTGCCTGGAGTGATTGGGGACTAGCGGGACGGAATGAGCAGTTCTTC.

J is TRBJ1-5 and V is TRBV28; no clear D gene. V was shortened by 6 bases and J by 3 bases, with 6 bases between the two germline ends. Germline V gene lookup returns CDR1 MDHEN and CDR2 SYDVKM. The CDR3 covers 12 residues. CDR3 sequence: CASRGVNQPQHF. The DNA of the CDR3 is TGTGCCAGCAGGGGCGTCAATCAGCCCCAGCATTTT.

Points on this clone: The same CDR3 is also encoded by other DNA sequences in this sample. The CDR3 nucleotides are TGTGCCAGCTCCCCTCAGAGGGCCGAGACCCAGTACTTC. Protein product: CASSPQRAETQYF. The chain employs TRBV18 and TRBJ2-5; D perhaps matches TRBD2 (5 bases). CDR3 length: 13 residues. V dropped 6 bases and J dropped 5 bases, with 13 bases sitting between them. CDR1 and CDR2 (germline): KGHSH, LQKENI.

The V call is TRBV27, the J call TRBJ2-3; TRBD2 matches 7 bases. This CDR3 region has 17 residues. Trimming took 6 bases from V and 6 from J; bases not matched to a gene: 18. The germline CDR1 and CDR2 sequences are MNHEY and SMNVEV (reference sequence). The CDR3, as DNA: TGTGCCAGCAGCCAGACTCGCCCTAGCGGCGTTGGGGATACGCAGTATTTT. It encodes CASSQTRPSGVGDTQYF.

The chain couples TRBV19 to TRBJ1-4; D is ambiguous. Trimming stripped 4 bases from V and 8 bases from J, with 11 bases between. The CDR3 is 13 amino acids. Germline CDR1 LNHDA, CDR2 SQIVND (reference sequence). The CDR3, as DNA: TGTGCCAGTAGTACCCGGTCAGAAGAAAAACTGTTTTTT. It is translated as CASSTRSEEKLFF.

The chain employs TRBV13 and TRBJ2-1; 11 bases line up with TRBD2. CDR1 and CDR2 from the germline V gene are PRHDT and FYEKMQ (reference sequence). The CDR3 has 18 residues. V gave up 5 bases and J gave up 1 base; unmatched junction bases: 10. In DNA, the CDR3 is TGTGCCAGCAGCACAAGTTGGGGACTAGCGGCATCCTACAATGAGCAGTTCTTC. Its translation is CASSTSWGLAASYNEQFF.

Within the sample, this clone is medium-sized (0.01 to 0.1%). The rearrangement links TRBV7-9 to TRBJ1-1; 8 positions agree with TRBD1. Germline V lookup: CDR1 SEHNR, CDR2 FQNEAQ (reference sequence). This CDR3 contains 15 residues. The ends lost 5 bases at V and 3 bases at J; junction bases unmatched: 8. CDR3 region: CASSLTGGGYTEAFF. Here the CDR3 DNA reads TGTGCCAGCAGCCTCACAGGGGGGGGCTACACTGAAGCTTTCTTT.

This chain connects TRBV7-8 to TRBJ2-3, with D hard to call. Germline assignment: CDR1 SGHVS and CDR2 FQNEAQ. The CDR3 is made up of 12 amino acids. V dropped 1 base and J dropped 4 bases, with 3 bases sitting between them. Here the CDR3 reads CASSLESDTQYF. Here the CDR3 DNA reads TGTGCCAGCAGCTTAGAGTCAGATACGCAGTATTTT.

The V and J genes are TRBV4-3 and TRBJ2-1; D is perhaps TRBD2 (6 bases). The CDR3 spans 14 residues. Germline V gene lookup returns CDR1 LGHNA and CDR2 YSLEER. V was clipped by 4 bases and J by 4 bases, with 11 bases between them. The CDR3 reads CASSPGREYNEQFF. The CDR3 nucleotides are TGCGCCAGCAGCCCCGGGAGAGAATACAATGAGCAGTTCTTC.

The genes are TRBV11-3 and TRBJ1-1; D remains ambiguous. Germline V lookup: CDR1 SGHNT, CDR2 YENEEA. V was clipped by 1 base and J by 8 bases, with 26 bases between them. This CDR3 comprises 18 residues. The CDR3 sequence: CASSLVLGFSGDTYEAFF. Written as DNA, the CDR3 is TGTGCCAGCAGCTTAGTGCTTGGGTTTTCGGGAGACACATACGAAGCTTTCTTT.

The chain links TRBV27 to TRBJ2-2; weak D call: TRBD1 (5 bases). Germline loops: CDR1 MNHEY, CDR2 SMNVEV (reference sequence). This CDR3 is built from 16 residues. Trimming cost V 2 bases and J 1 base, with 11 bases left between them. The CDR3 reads CASSLIGAENTGELFF. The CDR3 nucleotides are TGTGCCAGCAGTTTAATAGGGGCAGAGAACACCGGGGAGCTGTTTTTT.

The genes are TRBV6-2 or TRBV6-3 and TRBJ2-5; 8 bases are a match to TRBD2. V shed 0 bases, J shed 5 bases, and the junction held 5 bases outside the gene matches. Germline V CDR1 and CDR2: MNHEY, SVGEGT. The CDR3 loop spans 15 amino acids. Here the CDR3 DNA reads TGTGCCAGCAGTTACTCCTCGGGAGGGGTCGAGACCCAGTACTTC. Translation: CASSYSSGGVETQYF.

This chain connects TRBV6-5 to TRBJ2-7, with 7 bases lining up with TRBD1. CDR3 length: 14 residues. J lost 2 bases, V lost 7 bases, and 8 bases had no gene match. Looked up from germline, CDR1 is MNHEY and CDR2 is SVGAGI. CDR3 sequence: CASMSGGVPYEQYF. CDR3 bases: TGTGCCAGCATGTCAGGGGGAGTCCCCTACGAGCAGTACTTC.

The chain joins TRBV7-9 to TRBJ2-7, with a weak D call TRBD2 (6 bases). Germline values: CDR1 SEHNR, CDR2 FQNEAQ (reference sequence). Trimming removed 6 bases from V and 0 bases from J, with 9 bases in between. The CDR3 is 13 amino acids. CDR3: CASRATSSYEQYF. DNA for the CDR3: TGTGCCAGCAGAGCGACTAGCTCCTACGAGCAGTACTTC.

This CDR3 reads CASRPQGGRAQYF. The CDR3 coding sequence is TGTGCCAGCAGACCACAGGGGGGCAGGGCGCAGTATTTT. The rearrangement joins TRBV28 to TRBJ2-3, with 8 nucleotides matching TRBD1. This CDR3 is 13 amino acids long. The V gene end was trimmed by 6 bases and the J gene end by 10 bases; junction bases not matched to a gene: 9. The germline V gene has CDR1 MDHEN and CDR2 SYDVKM.

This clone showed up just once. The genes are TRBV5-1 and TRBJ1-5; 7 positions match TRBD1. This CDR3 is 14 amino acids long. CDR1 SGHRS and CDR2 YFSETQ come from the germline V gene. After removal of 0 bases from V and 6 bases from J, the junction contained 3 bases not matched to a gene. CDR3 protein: CASSLGQGGQPQHF. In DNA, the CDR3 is TGCGCCAGCAGCTTGGGACAGGGCGGTCAGCCCCAGCATTTT.

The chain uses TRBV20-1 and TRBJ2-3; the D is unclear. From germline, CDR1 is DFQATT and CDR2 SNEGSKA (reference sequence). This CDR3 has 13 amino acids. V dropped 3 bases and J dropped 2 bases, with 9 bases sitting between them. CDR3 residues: CSASFSYTDTQYF. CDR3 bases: TGCAGTGCTAGTTTTAGTTACACAGATACGCAGTATTTT.

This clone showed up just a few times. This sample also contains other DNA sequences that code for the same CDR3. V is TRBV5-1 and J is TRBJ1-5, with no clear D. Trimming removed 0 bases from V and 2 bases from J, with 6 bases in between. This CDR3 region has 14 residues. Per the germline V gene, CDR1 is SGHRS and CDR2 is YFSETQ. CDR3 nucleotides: TGCGCCAGCAGCTTGGTGGGAGGCAATCAGCCCCAGCATTTT. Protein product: CASSLVGGNQPQHF.

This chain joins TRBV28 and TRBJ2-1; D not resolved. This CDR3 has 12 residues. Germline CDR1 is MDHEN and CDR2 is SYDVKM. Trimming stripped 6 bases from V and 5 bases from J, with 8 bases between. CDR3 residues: CASSPQNNEQFF. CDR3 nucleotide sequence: TGTGCCAGCAGCCCACAGAACAATGAGCAGTTCTTC.

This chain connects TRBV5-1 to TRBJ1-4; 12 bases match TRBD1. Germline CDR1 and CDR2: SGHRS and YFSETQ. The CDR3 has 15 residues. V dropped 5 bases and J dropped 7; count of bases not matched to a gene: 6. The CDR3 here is CASRVGTGGIEKLFF. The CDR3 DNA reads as TGCGCCAGCAGAGTTGGGACAGGGGGCATTGAAAAACTGTTTTTT.

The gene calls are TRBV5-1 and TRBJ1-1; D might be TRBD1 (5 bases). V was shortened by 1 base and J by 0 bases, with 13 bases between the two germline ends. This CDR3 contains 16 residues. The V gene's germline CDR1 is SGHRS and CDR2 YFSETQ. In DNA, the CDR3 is TGCGCCAGCAGCTTGACCGGGGCAGGTTTGAACACTGAAGCTTTCTTT. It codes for CASSLTGAGLNTEAFF.

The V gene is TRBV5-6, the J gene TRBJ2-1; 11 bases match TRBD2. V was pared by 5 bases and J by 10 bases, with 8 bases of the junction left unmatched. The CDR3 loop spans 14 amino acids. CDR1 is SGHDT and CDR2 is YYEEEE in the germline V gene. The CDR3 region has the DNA TGTGCCAGCAGGTCGACTAGCGGGGCTAGGGAGCAGTTCTTC. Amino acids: CASRSTSGAREQFF. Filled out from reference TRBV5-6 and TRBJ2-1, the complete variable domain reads DAGVTQSPTHLIKTRGQQVTLRCSPKSGHDTVSWYQQALGQGPQFIFQYYEEEERQRGNFPDRFSGHQFPNYSSELNVNALLLGDSALYLCASRSTSGAREQFFGPGTRLTVL.

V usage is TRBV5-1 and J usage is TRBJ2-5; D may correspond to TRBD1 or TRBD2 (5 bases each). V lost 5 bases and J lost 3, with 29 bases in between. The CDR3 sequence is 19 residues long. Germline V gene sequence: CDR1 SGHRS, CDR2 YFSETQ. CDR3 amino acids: CASSGPGSEGNNEKETQYF. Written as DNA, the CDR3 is TGCGCCAGCAGTGGTCCAGGAAGCGAGGGGAATAACGAAAAAGAGACCCAGTACTTC.

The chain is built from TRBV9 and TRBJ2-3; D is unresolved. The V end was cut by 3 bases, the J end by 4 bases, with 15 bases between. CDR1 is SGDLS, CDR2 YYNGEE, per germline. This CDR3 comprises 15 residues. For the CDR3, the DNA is TGTGCCAGCAGCGCCCAAGGACCCGCGCCAGATACGCAGTATTTT. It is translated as CASSAQGPAPDTQYF.

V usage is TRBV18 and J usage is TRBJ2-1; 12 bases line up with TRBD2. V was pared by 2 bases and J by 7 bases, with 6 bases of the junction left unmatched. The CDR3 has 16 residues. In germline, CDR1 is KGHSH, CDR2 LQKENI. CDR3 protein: CASSPTGTSGPNEQFF. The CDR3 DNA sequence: TGTGCCAGCTCACCAACCGGGACTAGCGGGCCGAATGAGCAGTTCTTC.